Listed here is a single T cell receptor beta chain. Sequencing used immunoSEQ multiplex PCR; TCRdb keeps in-frame clones, though not all of them. Of about 220,000 clones listed, around nine tenths are singletons. The data originate from a study of blood T cell repertoires in COVID-19. On the study more broadly: Both acute and convalescent COVID-19 samples were obtained from the United States, Italy and Spain.

Per the germline V gene, CDR1 is SGHRS and CDR2 is YFSETQ. The CDR3 runs 17 residues. V gave up 0 bases and J gave up 5 bases; unmatched junction bases: 5. This TCR derives from a woman between 50 and 59 years old with acute COVID-19. The source material was PBMCs or T cells enriched from blood (not recorded which). This chain connects TRBV5-1 to TRBJ1-4; 12 bases map to TRBD1. CDR3 in amino acids: CASSLGGTGGVNEKLFF. The CDR3 nucleotides read TGCGCCAGCAGCTTGGGCGGGACAGGGGGCGTGAATGAAAAACTGTTTTTT.